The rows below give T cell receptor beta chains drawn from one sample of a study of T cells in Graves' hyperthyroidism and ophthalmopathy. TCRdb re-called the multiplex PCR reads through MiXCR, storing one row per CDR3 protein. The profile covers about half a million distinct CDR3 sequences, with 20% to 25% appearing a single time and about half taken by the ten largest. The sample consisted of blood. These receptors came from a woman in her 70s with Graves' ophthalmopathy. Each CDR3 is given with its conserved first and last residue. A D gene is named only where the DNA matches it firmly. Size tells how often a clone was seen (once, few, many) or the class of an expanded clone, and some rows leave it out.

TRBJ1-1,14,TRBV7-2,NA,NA,CASRVKEGNTEAFF,TGTGCCAGCAGGGTAAAGGAGGGGAACACTGAAGCTTTCTTT
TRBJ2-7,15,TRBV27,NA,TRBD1,CASRAKTGGSYEQYF,TGTGCCAGCAGAGCTAAGACAGGGGGTTCCTACGAGCAGTACTTC
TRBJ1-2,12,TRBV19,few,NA,CASSIAGNGYTF,TGTGCCAGTAGTATAGCAGGGAATGGCTACACCTTC
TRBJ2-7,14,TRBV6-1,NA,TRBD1,CASSRDRGNGEQYF,TGTGCCAGCAGTCGAGACAGGGGGAATGGGGAGCAGTACTTC
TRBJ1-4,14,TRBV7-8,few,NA,CASSSLTDNEKLFF,TGTGCCAGCAGCTCCCTGACGGACAATGAAAAACTGTTTTTT
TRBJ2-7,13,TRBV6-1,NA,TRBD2,CASASGSSYEQYF,TGTGCCAGCGCTAGCGGGAGCTCCTACGAGCAGTACTTC
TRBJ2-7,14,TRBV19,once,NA,CASSIGGGPYEQYF,TGTGCCAGTAGTATTGGAGGGGGCCCTTACGAGCAGTACTTC
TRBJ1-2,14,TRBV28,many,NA,CASSLGASLRGYTF,TGTGCCAGCAGTTTGGGGGCCTCTCTCAGGGGCTACACCTTC
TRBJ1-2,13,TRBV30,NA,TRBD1,CAWSGDRGVGYTF,TGTGCCTGGAGTGGGGACAGGGGGGTAGGCTACACCTTC
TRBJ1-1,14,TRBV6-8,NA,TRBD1,CASSYTNRGTEAFF,TGTGCCAGCAGCTATACTAACAGGGGAACTGAAGCTTTCTTT
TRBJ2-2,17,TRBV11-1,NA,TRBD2,CASSLSSLAGDTGELFF,TGTGCCAGCAGCTTAAGTTCTCTAGCGGGAGACACCGGGGAGCTGTTTTTT
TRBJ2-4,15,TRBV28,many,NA,CASSSGYLPKNIQYF,TGTGCCAGCAGCTCAGGGTATTTGCCCAAAAACATTCAGTACTTC
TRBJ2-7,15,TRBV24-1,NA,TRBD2,CATSDSTSGTHEQYF,TGTGCCACCAGTGATTCGACTAGCGGGACCCACGAGCAGTACTTC
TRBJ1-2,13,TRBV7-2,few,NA,CASSLVGWDGYTF,TGTGCCAGCAGCTTAGTAGGGTGGGACGGCTACACCTTC
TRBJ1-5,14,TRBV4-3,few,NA,CASSQEWVNQPQHF,TGCGCCAGCAGCCAAGAGTGGGTCAATCAGCCCCAGCATTTT
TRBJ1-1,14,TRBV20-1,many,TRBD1,CSARSRDRITEAFF,TGCAGTGCTAGATCCCGGGACAGGATCACTGAAGCTTTCTTT
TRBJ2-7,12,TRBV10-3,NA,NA,CAVSGTTYEQHF,TGTGCCGTATCCGGGACAACTTACGAGCAGCACTTC
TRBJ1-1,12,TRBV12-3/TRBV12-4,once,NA,CASRGSTAGAFF,TGTGCCAGCAGAGGCTCGACCGCGGGTGCTTTCTTT
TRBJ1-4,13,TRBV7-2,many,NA,CASSLGVREKLFF,TGTGCCAGCAGCTTAGGAGTTCGGGAAAAACTGTTTTTT
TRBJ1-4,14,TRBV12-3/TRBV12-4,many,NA,CASRIGSLNEKLFF,TGTGCCAGCAGGATCGGCAGTCTTAATGAAAAACTGTTTTTT
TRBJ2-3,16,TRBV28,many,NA,CASSFSRRAATDTQYF,TGTGCCAGCAGTTTCTCTAGGAGGGCCGCCACAGATACGCAGTATTTT
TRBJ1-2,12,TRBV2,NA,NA,CASSGPLYGYTF,TGTGCCAGCAGTGGACCACTCTATGGCTACACCTTC
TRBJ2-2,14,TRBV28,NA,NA,CASSLTENTRELFF,TGTGCCAGCAGCTTAACGGAGAACACCAGGGAGCTGTTTTTT
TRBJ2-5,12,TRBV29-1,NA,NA,CSVNRDQETQYF,TGCAGCGTAAACAGGGACCAAGAGACCCAGTACTTC
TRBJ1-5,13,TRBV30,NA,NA,CAWSSQFNQPQHF,TGTGCCTGGAGTTCACAGTTCAATCAGCCCCAGCATTTT
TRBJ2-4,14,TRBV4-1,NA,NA,CASSQGGLVNIQYF,TGCGCCAGCAGCCAAGGGGGGTTAGTAAACATTCAGTACTTC
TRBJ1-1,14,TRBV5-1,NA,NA,CASSLIGIQTEAFF,TGCGCCAGCAGCTTAATCGGGATTCAAACTGAAGCTTTCTTT
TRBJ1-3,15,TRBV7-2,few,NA,CASSLALGGLDTIYF,TGTGCCAGCAGCTTAGCGTTGGGGGGCTTGGACACCATATATTTT
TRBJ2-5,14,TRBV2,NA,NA,CASRAGPSQETQYF,TGTGCCAGCAGGGCGGGTCCTAGCCAAGAGACCCAGTACTTC
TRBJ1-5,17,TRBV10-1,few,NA,CASRKPQGGLHNQPQHF,TGCGCCAGCAGAAAACCACAGGGAGGATTACACAATCAGCCCCAGCATTTT
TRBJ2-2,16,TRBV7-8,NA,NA,CASSPGVSPNTGELFF,TGTGCCAGCAGCCCCGGCGTTTCCCCGAACACCGGGGAGCTGTTTTTT
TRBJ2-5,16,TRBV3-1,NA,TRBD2,CASSQGLAGGQETQYF,TGTGCCAGCAGCCAAGGACTAGCGGGAGGGCAAGAGACCCAGTACTTC
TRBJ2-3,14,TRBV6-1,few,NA,CASSYAGARDTQYF,TGTGCCAGCAGCTACGCTGGGGCGCGTGATACGCAGTATTTT
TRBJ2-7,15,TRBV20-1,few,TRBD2,CSARDPSGGSYEQYF,TGCAGTGCTAGAGATCCTAGCGGGGGGTCCTACGAGCAGTACTTC
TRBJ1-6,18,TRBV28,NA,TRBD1,CASSGDRDHLPYNSPLHF,TGTGCCAGCAGTGGGGACAGGGACCATTTACCATATAATTCACCCCTCCACTTT
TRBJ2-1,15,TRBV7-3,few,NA,CASSLTPGVGNEQFF,TGTGCCAGCAGCTTAACCCCTGGGGTTGGCAATGAGCAGTTCTTC
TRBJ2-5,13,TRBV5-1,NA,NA,CASSLEDQETQYF,TGCGCCAGCAGCTTAGAAGATCAAGAGACCCAGTACTTC
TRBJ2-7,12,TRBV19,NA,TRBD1,CASNAGGHEQYF,TGTGCCAGTAATGCAGGGGGCCACGAGCAGTACTTC
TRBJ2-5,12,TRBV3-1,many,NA,CASSQGGETQYF,TGTGCCAGCAGTCAGGGGGGGGAGACCCAGTACTTC
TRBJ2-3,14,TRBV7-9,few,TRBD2,CASSSLAGGNTQYF,TGTGCCAGCAGCTCACTAGCGGGAGGGAATACGCAGTATTTT
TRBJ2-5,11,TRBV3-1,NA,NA,CASSQSGTQYF,TGTGCCAGCAGCCAATCGGGGACCCAGTACTTC
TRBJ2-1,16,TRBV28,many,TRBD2,CASSFIASGTYNEQFF,TGTGCCAGCAGTTTTATTGCTAGCGGGACCTACAATGAGCAGTTCTTC
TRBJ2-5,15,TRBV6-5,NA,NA,CASSYSSVYQETQYF,TGTGCCAGCAGTTACTCTTCCGTCTACCAAGAGACCCAGTACTTC
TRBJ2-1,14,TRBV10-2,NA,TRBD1,CASSQGALINEQFF,TGCGCCAGCTCACAGGGGGCATTAATTAATGAGCAGTTCTTC
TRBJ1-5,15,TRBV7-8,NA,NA,CASSLKRYSNQPQHF,TGTGCCAGCAGCTTAAAGAGATATAGCAATCAGCCCCAGCATTTT
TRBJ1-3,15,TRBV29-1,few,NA,CSAKGGGFSGNTIYF,TGCAGCGCTAAAGGGGGGGGCTTCTCTGGAAACACCATATATTTT
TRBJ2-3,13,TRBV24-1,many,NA,CATSDRAWDTQYF,TGTGCCACCAGTGATCGGGCCTGGGATACGCAGTATTTT
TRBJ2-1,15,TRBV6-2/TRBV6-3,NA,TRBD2,CASRLVGGPRNEQFF,TGTGCCAGCAGACTAGTGGGAGGGCCCCGCAATGAGCAGTTCTTC
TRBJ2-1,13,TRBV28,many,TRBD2,CASSAGGYNEQFF,TGTGCCAGCTCAGCGGGAGGGTACAATGAGCAGTTCTTC
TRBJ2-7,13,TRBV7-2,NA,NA,CASSPGPPFEQYF,TGTGCCAGCAGCCCCGGGCCACCGTTCGAGCAGTACTTC
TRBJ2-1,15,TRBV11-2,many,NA,CASSLAGDSYNEQFF,TGTGCCAGCAGCTTAGCGGGGGATTCTTACAATGAGCAGTTCTTC
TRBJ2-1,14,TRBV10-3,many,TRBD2,CASSSGSAVVEQFF,TGTGCCTCTTCTAGCGGGAGCGCGGTTGTTGAGCAGTTCTTC
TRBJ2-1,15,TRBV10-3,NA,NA,CAISDSGAAYNEQFF,TGTGCCATCAGTGATTCGGGGGCAGCCTACAATGAGCAGTTCTTC